These 17 T cell receptor beta chains originate from one sample sequenced in a study of cytomegalovirus exposure and HLA in healthy donors (dated by TCRdb to about 2017). The method behind the library was the immunoSEQ multiplex PCR assay. The multiplex PCR relied on a mix of 60 forward primers for TCR Vbeta segments and 13 reverse primers for TCR Jbeta segments. Entries here come from immuneACCESS through TCRdb and include only in-frame sequences with V and J called. Some clones fail to appear in such tables; in the studies checked, an unresolved V gene covers under half of the shortfall, and the cause of the remainder is unknown. The sample records 120,000 or so clones, roughly two thirds of which are singletons. The top ten hold roughly 1.6% of the sample. Sequenced input: PBMCs. The receptors come from a man aged 30 to 45 in good health and CMV-seropositive.

V gene TRBV27 combines with J gene TRBJ2-1, with 12 bases fitting TRBD2. CDR1 is MNHEY and CDR2 is SMNVEV in the germline V gene (reference sequence). The CDR3 length is 15 residues. V gave up 8 bases and J gave up 8 bases; unmatched junction bases: 10. The CDR3 coding sequence is TGTGCCAGCTCCCCCGGGGCTAGCGGGAGGGATGAGCAGTTCTTC. Its translation: CASSPGASGRDEQFF.

This rearrangement joins TRBV7-9 to TRBJ2-7; D gene unclear. Germline assignment: CDR1 SEHNR and CDR2 FQNEAQ (reference sequence). Trimming removed 5 bases from V and 6 bases from J, with 17 bases in between. CDR3 size: 14 residues. The CDR3 DNA is TGTGCCAGCAGCGACCCGGAGCTCACCTCCGAGCAGTACTTC. Protein sequence: CASSDPELTSEQYF.

The chain recombines TRBV2 with TRBJ2-1, with TRBD2 matching 7 bases. The germline V gene has CDR1 SNHLY and CDR2 FYNNEI. The length of the CDR3 is 15 residues. V was pared by 2 bases and J by 5 bases, with 6 bases of the junction left unmatched. Here the CDR3 reads CASSEYSLADNEQFF. CDR3 DNA: TGTGCCAGCAGTGAATATAGCCTAGCGGACAATGAGCAGTTCTTC.

V is TRBV27 and J is TRBJ2-6; maybe TRBD1 (5 bases). The V end was cut by 4 bases, the J end by 2 bases, with 6 bases between. This CDR3 has 14 amino acids. CDR1 and CDR2 from the germline V gene are MNHEY and SMNVEV (reference sequence). Here the CDR3 DNA reads TGTGCCAGCAGTTCCAGGGCTGGGGCCAACGTCCTGACTTTC. Translation: CASSSRAGANVLTF.

In its sample, this clone was seen a few times. The chain couples TRBV28 to TRBJ2-3, with 8 bases fitting TRBD2. The CDR3 totals 16 residues. In germline, CDR1 is MDHEN, CDR2 SYDVKM. J lost 2 bases, V lost 3 bases, and 7 bases had no gene match. The CDR3 loop reads CASSLGAGDFTDTQYF. In DNA form, the CDR3 reads TGTGCCAGCAGTTTGGGAGCGGGAGACTTCACAGATACGCAGTATTTT.

The gene calls are TRBV5-1 and TRBJ1-1; possibly TRBD1 for D (5 bases). CDR3 size: 12 residues. Looked up from germline, CDR1 is SGHRS and CDR2 is YFSETQ. Trimming cost V 3 bases and J 4 bases, with 7 bases left between them. The CDR3: CASSWGGTEAFF. CDR3 sequence (DNA): TGCGCCAGCAGCTGGGGGGGCACTGAAGCTTTCTTT.

This clone was detected a few times. The rearrangement uses TRBV7-9 and TRBJ2-7; TRBD1 matches at 7 bases. V shed 4 bases and J 5 bases; nucleotides not matched to a gene: 8. The CDR3 consists of 14 residues. CDR1 is SEHNR and CDR2 is FQNEAQ in the germline V gene (reference sequence). The CDR3 here is CASSWGTAEDEQYF. CDR3 bases: TGTGCCAGCAGCTGGGGGACAGCCGAGGACGAGCAGTACTTC.

CDR3 nucleotides: TGTGCCAGCAGTCTCGGGAAGGCCTACGAGCAGTACTTC. Its translation: CASSLGKAYEQYF. The chain uses TRBV27 and TRBJ2-7; perhaps TRBD2 as D (5 bases). The V gene lost 5 bases and the J gene lost 2 bases, with 10 bases spanning the gap. Germline V CDR1 and CDR2: MNHEY, SMNVEV (reference sequence). CDR3 size: 13 residues.

The chain recombines TRBV9 with TRBJ2-1; D possibly corresponds to TRBD2 (6 bases). There are 13 residues in the CDR3. Germline-derived CDR1 and CDR2 are SGDLS and YYNGEE. Trimming removed 4 bases at V and 5 bases at J, with 10 bases between. The CDR3 nucleotides are TGTGCCAGCAGCCCGCGGACTAACAATGAGCAGTTCTTC. As protein: CASSPRTNNEQFF. Based on the CDR3 plus reference TRBV9 and TRBJ2-1, the full variable domain is DSGVTQTPKHLITATGQRVTLRCSPRSGDLSVYWYQQSLDQGLQFLIQYYNGEERAKGNILERFSAQQFPDLHSELNLSSLELGDSALYFCASSPRTNNEQFFGPGTRLTVL.

The CDR3 loop is CASSRDRSHFYGYTF. Written as DNA, the CDR3 is TGTGCCAGCAGCAGAGACAGGAGCCACTTCTATGGCTACACCTTC. V gene TRBV6-5 combines with J gene TRBJ1-2; D may be TRBD1 (6 bases). This CDR3 is 15 amino acids long. The V end was cut by 6 bases, the J end by 4 bases, with 18 bases between. CDR1 is MNHEY and CDR2 is SVGAGI in the germline V gene.

J is TRBJ2-7 and V is TRBV27, with D perhaps matching TRBD1 (6 bases). From germline, CDR1 is MNHEY and CDR2 SMNVEV (reference sequence). The CDR3 is 14 amino acids. Between the trimmed V and J ends, which lost 3 bases and 3 bases, there was a span of 12 bases. The CDR3, as DNA: TGTGCCAGCAGTTTTCGGACAGCCCTCTACGAGCAGTACTTC. It codes for CASSFRTALYEQYF.

V is TRBV5-6 and J is TRBJ1-2; D is ambiguous. Trimming shortened V by 2 bases and J by 4 bases, and 6 bases separated the two germline ends. This CDR3 is 12 amino acids long. Germline V CDR1 and CDR2: SGHDT, YYEEEE. The CDR3 DNA sequence: TGTGCCAGCAGCTTTCGTAGCTATGGCTACACCTTC. This gives the protein CASSFRSYGYTF.

This clone has just a few counts. V is TRBV9 and J is TRBJ2-3, with a possible D match to TRBD2 (5 bases). The CDR3 length is 16 residues. Per the germline V gene, CDR1 is SGDLS and CDR2 is YYNGEE. V lost 0 bases and J lost 2, with 13 bases in between. DNA for the CDR3: TGTGCCAGCAGCGTAGTACTCGGAGCGGACACAGATACGCAGTATTTT. This gives the protein CASSVVLGADTDTQYF. The entire variable domain, with the rest obtained from reference TRBV9 and TRBJ2-3, is as follows: DSGVTQTPKHLITATGQRVTLRCSPRSGDLSVYWYQQSLDQGLQFLIQYYNGEERAKGNILERFSAQQFPDLHSELNLSSLELGDSALYFCASSVVLGADTDTQYFGPGTRLTVL.

V is TRBV4-3 and J is TRBJ2-1; 8 nucleotides line up with TRBD1. Germline V gene data show CDR1 as LGHNA and CDR2 as YSLEER. The CDR3 spans 16 residues. Trimming took 3 bases from V and 4 from J; bases not matched to a gene: 8. The CDR3 reads CASSQFTGQVYNEQFF. The CDR3 DNA is TGCGCCAGCAGCCAGTTTACGGGACAGGTATACAATGAGCAGTTCTTC.

The chain joins TRBV15 to TRBJ2-2; D might be TRBD1 (5 bases). The CDR3 loop spans 17 amino acids. The V gene's germline CDR1 is LNHNV and CDR2 YYDKDF (reference sequence). Trimming removed 0 bases from V and 0 bases from J, with 11 bases in between. The CDR3, as DNA: TGTGCCACCAGCAGAGATTTAGCAGGGCCGAACACCGGGGAGCTGTTTTTT. It is translated as CATSRDLAGPNTGELFF.

V gene TRBV28 combines with J gene TRBJ2-1; D is possibly TRBD2 (6 bases). The CDR3 is made up of 15 amino acids. Trimming stripped 1 base from V and 0 bases from J, with 7 bases between. The germline gives CDR1 MDHEN, CDR2 SYDVKM. In DNA form, the CDR3 reads TGTGCCAGCAGTTTATTCGGGAGCTCCTACAATGAGCAGTTCTTC. Translated: CASSLFGSSYNEQFF.

Only one count was recorded for this clone. This sequence joins TRBV15 and TRBJ2-3; D unclear. This CDR3 is 16 amino acids long. The V and J ends lost 2 bases and 1 base respectively, with 13 bases between them. Germline lookup yields CDR1 LNHNV and CDR2 YYDKDF (reference sequence). The DNA for the CDR3 is TGTGCCACCAGCAGAACAATTGTTGGAGGCACAGATACGCAGTATTTT. Its translation is CATSRTIVGGTDTQYF.